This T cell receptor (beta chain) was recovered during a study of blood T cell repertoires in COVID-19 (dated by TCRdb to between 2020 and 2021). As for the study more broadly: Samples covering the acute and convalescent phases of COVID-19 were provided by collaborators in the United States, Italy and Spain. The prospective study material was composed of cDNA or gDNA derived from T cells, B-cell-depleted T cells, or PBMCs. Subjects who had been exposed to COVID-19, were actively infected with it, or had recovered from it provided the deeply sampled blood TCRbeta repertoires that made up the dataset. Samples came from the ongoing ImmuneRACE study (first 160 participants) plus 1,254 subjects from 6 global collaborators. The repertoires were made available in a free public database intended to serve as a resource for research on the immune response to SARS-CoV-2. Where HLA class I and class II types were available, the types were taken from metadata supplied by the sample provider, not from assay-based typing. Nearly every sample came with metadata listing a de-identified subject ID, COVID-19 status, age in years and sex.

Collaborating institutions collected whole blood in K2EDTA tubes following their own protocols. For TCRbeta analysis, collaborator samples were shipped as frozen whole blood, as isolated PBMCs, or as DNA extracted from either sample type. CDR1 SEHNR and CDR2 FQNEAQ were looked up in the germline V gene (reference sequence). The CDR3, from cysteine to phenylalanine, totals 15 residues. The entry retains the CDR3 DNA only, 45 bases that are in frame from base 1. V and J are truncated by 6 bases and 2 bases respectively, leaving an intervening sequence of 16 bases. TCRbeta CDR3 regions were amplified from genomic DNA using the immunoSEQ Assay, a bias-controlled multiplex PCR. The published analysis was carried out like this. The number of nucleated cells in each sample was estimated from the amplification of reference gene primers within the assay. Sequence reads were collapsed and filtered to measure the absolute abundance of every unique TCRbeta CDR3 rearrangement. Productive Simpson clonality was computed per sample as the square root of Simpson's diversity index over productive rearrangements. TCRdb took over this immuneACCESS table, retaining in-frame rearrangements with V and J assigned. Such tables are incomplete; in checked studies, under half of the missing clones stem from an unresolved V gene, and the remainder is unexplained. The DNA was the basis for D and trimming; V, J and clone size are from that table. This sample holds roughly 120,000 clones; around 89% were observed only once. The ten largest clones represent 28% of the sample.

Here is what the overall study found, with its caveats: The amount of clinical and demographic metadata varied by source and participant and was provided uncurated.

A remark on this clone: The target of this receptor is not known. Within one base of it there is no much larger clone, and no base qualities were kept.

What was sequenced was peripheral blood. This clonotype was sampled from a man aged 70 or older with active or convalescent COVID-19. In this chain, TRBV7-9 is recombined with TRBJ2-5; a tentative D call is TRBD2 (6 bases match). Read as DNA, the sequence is TGTGCCAGCAGGCCGGCCGGACTACTACAAGAGACCCAGTACTTC. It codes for CASRPAGLLQETQYF.